This TCR beta chain was sequenced during a study of PD-L1 blockade in urothelial cancer. For the study at large: Atezolizumab was started by patients in the mid-2010s at 1,200 mg intravenously every 3 weeks. Blood drawn 3 weeks (second dose) and 6 weeks after treatment start was analyzed.

A note on this clone: Antigen: not known.

The CDR3 contains 13 residues. From germline, CDR1 is GTSNPN and CDR2 SVGIG (reference sequence). Deletions cut 0 bases from V and 6 bases from J, with 11 bases between. Sequenced by immunoSEQ multiplex PCR; TCRdb stores in-frame clones only, minus some. The profile shows 20,000 to 30,000 clones, 70% to 90% of them singletons. Findings and limits, study-wide: Blood TCR clonality below the median before treatment was a predictor of better survival.

The chain couples TRBV30 to TRBJ1-2; the D gene is possibly TRBD1 (5 bases). This clonotype was obtained from a man aged 55-75 years with urothelial cancer. The source was PBMCs, collected around atezolizumab (anti-PD-L1) treatment. The CDR3 DNA reads TGTGCCTGGAGTGTTCAGATAGGGGATGGCTACACCTTC. This encodes CAWSVQIGDGYTF.